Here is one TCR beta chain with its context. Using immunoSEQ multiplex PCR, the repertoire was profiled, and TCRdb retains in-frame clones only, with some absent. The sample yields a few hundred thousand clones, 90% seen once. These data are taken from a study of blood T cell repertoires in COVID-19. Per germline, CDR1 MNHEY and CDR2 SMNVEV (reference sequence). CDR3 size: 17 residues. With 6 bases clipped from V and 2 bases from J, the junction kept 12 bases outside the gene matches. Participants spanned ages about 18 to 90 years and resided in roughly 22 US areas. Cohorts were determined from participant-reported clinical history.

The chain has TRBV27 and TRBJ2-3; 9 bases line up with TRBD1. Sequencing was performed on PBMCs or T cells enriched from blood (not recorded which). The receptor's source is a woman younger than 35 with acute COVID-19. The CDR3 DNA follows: TGTGCCAGCAGCTCCTTTGGGACAGGGACCTCCACAGATACGCAGTATTTT. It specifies CASSSFGTGTSTDTQYF.